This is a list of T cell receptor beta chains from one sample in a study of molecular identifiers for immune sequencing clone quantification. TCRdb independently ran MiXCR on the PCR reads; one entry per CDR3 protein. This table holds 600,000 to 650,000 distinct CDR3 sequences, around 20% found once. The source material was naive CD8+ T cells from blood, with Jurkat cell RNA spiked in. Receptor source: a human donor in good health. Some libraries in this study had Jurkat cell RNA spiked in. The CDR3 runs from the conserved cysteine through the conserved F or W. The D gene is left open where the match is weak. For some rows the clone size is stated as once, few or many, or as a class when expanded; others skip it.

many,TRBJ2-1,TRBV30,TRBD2,CAWTVAGAGSEQFF,TGTGCCTGGACGGTAGCGGGAGCGGGGAGTGAGCAGTTCTTC
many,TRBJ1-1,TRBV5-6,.,CASSLAEQFSSPEAFF,TGTGCCAGCAGCTTGGCTGAACAGTTCAGTAGTCCTGAAGCTTTCTTT
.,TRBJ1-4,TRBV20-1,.,CSAKNGGRGANEKLFF,TGCAGTGCCAAGAACGGGGGTAGGGGAGCTAATGAAAAACTGTTTTTT
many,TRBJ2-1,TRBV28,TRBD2,CASSPGTIDEQFF,TGTGCCAGCAGCCCAGGGACTATCGATGAGCAGTTCTTC
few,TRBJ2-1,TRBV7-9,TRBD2,CASSDHTSATYNEQFF,TGTGCCAGCAGCGATCACACTAGCGCTACCTACAATGAGCAGTTCTTC
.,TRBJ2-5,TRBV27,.,CASTSIGGGFRTQYF,TGTGCCAGCACCTCTATAGGGGGAGGGTTCCGGACCCAGTACTTC
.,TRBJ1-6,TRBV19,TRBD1,CASSLGQGALSPLHF,TGTGCCAGTAGTCTCGGACAGGGGGCTCTATCACCCCTCCACTTT
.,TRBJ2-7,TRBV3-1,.,CASSPAGCEQYF,TGTGCCAGCAGTCCGGCGGGCTGCGAGCAGTACTTC
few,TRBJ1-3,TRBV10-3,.,CATTSTAVSSGNTIYF,TGTGCCACTACGAGTACCGCGGTCAGCTCTGGAAACACCATATATTTT
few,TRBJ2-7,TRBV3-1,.,CASSQPQISDEQYF,TGTGCCAGCAGCCAACCACAGATTTCCGACGAGCAGTACTTC